This section outlines one T cell receptor (beta chain) sequence together with its context. What this receptor recognizes is not known. The method behind the library was the immunoSEQ multiplex PCR assay. For the multiplex PCR, a mixture combining 60 forward primers for TCR Vbeta segments and 13 reverse primers for TCR Jbeta segments was used. The CDR3 region of rearranged TCR beta genes was amplified from genomic DNA by a multiplex PCR assay. Amplified TCR beta libraries were sequenced as 87-base-pair reads on the Illumina HiSeq System. From the authors' description of their analysis: A later analysis counted tens of millions of unique TCR beta chains across the 666 repertoires, and about 10 million of these chains were shared by at least two donors. A nearest-neighbor algorithm error-corrected the raw reads and collapsed the reads into unique sequences, merging closely related sequences to remove PCR and sequencing errors. To assign V, D and J gene segments, CDR3 sequences were aligned to IMGT reference sequences. For a sequence to be retained, a match of at least six nucleotides to both a V gene segment and a J gene segment was required. A rearrangement counted as productive if the CDR3 had no stop codons and remained in frame with V and J, and every other rearrangement counted as non-productive. Following IMGT convention, CDR3 was defined as the stretch from the second conserved V-encoded cysteine up to the conserved J-encoded phenylalanine. The earlier analysis of 500 to 600 of the donors excluded sequences that lacked an unambiguous match to a single V gene segment. In an earlier analysis of approximately 500 of the donors, a V segment was called functional when productive rearrangements were above 56.7%, and segregating when the standard deviation between donors exceeded 5%. A statistical classification framework was built to diagnose cytomegalovirus status from the catalog of TCR beta chain sequences. A later analysis assigned V and J genes by comparing TCR nucleotide sequences with IMGT/GENE-DB human TR gene sequences. The TCRdist pipeline was used in a later analysis to assign CDR3 sequences and most-parsimonious VDJ recombination scenarios. A later analysis defined each TCR beta chain by its CDR3 amino acid sequence plus V-gene family, and excluded reads lacking a unique V-gene family. A later analysis removed roughly 590 highly shared, low-generation-probability nucleotide sequences to deal with suspected cross-contamination and a sequencing artifact. In a later analysis, a clonal expansion index was calculated for each public chain from normalized within-repertoire ranks of inferred template counts. In a later analysis, generation probabilities were computed with a VDJ recombination model fitted to out-of-frame rearrangements, and the resulting probabilities were checked against IGoR. In a later analysis, hypergeometric tests were used to score TCR-TCR, TCR-HLA and TCR-CMV co-occurrence, with a repertoire-size bias correction applied to TCR pairs. In a later analysis, false discovery rates were estimated by permuting HLA or CMV assignments 20 times. A later analysis grouped co-occurring TCRs with DBSCAN, adding TCRdist sequence similarity when clustering within HLA-allele-positive subsets. Co-occurrence clustering excluded repertoires with fewer than 30,000 or more than 120,000 public chains, plus five with anomalous nucleotide sharing. TCRdb retrieved this table from immuneACCESS and kept in-frame rearrangements only. Not all clones are present; in checked studies, unresolved V genes account for under half, and no reason is known for the remainder. That table is the source of V, J and clone size, and D and trimming were worked out from the DNA. This specimen's table enumerates about 110,000 clones. In total, the top ten clones hold around 7% of the sample.

The CDR3, from cysteine to phenylalanine, totals 14 residues. The read is trimmed to its CDR3 DNA, 42 bases read in frame from base 1. Deletion took 3 bases off V and 1 base off J, with a span of 4 bases between the germline ends. CDR1 and CDR2 are drawn from the germline V gene (reference sequence): LNHDA, SQIVND. This specimen comes from a study of cytomegalovirus exposure and HLA in healthy donors (TCRdb year 2017). Regarding the research as a whole: In an earlier analysis of some 610 of the donors, about 260 Gb of sequence data and 120 million or so unique TCR beta sequences from roughly 200 million T cells were reported. An early release covering over 500 HLA-typed donors comprised around 300 gigabases of sequencing data and tens of millions of unique TCR sequences. The genetic ancestry cluster associated with self-reported Caucasian donors included about 81% of the roughly 400 genotyped donors. The study aimed to test whether cataloging public T cell receptors could reveal signatures of past pathogen exposure. Using immunosequencing, the study profiled T cell repertoires from 666 subjects and related those repertoires to cytomegalovirus serostatus. Besides the first cohort of approximately 710 subjects, a separate validation cohort made up of over a hundred different subjects was used. The study combined high-throughput TCR immunosequencing, statistical association of individual TCRs with disease status, and machine learning to predict cytomegalovirus infection status. A later analysis re-analyzed previously published TCR beta repertoires from approximately 700 donors and added high-resolution HLA genotyping to study TCR occurrence patterns. The later analysis used no new phenotypic data to find candidate immune exposures, relying instead on TCR beta sequences and their occurrence across donors. An earlier analysis of some 500 of the donors used high-throughput TCR beta sequencing to judge whether each TCR beta V gene segment behaved as functional or pseudogenic. Donor age, sex, ethnicity and CMV serostatus were collected together with the repertoire data. A later genetic analysis used genome-wide SNP genotypes for about 60% of the roughly 700 donors, treating that subset as a discovery cohort. Every discovery cohort repertoire had been produced on one sequencing platform. HLA typing covered class I and class II loci at four-digit resolution. Typing coverage varied by locus: roughly 620-630 donors for A, B, C, DRB1 and DQB1; some 520 for DQA1; more than 600 for DPA1; about 450 for DPB1. Because of strong linkage in the cohort, four or five DR-DQ haplotypes were treated as single units for association and clustering. Across 398 genotyped donors of the cohort, an average of roughly 250,000 unique TCR beta nucleotide sequences per donor were sequenced, and around 19% of those sequences were non-productive.

The cohort comprised under 700 healthy bone marrow donors. All cohort members were sampled while nominally healthy, although unrecorded immune exposures were likely present. The donor was CMV seropositive and belonged to the group of 270 or so seropositive cohort members. A peripheral blood sample was collected from each donor, and TCR beta sequencing was performed on peripheral blood mononuclear cells. Genomic DNA was extracted from the blood cell samples with the Qiagen DNeasy Blood Extraction Kit. The paper as a whole reports these results and caveats: According to a later analysis, TCR association rates differed among HLA loci, with DRB1 alleles showing the most associated TCRs and HLA-C alleles showing the fewest. In a later analysis, HLA-associated TCR beta chains showed more clonal expansion and lower generation probabilities than non-associated chains that were equally common. In the study, some 160 TCR beta chains were listed as associated with cytomegalovirus. In a later genetic analysis, fewer N-insertions in productive TCRs were reported among donors in an Asian-associated ancestry cluster than the approximately 710-donor mean. The classifier was reported to diagnose cytomegalovirus status with high specificity and sensitivity in both the original and validation cohorts. A further reported finding was that TCR beta sequences accurately predicted the HLA-A and HLA-B alleles for most subjects in the first cohort. In an earlier analysis of under 600 of the donors, most TCR beta V segments were observed in productive rearrangements about 87% or about 30% of the time, broadly matching IMGT annotations. For the cohort, immune exposure information was limited to CMV serostatus. The presence/absence analyses assumed that sequencing depth was roughly uniform across donors, and that assumption may not be true. Assigning TCR associations to individual alleles was difficult when HLA alleles, especially DR and DQ, strongly co-occurred. Some IMGT-functional V segments, including TRBV6-2 and TRBV6-3, could not be told apart with the 87-base-pair reads, so those segments were excluded. The earlier analysis of 587 of the donors excluded 15 to 20 rarely observed V segments, including chromosome 9 orphons, because counts were too low. The authors suggested that the approach could potentially be extended to other disease states and immunological phenotypes. According to a later analysis, most CMV-associated TCR beta chains appeared to be HLA-restricted, and the HLA associations seemed to be driven largely by CMV exposure. V-gene and J-gene trimming of TCR beta chains was associated with a missense DCLRE1C variant in a later genetic analysis, and the association was replicated in an independent cohort. Across donors, most TCR sequences were observed very rarely, whereas some public TCRs were present in many individuals. Linkage disequilibrium might explain the correlated functional status among segregating V segments, but an unknown experimental factor could not be excluded. In a later analysis, several top co-occurrence clusters were reported to appear linked to parvovirus B19, influenza, CMV and Epstein-Barr virus. In this cohort, only TCR beta chains were sequenced, and detectable features were limited by the absence of alpha or paired-chain data. A cluster of highly shared sequence variants was judged likely to represent a technical artifact of the sequencing pipeline. In a later analysis, 16,951 TCR beta sequences were associated with specific HLA alleles at a false discovery rate of 0.05. HLA typing was unavailable for some donors at each locus, so association tests used only the typed subset. Three of the identified cytomegalovirus-associated TCR beta chains were confirmed in vitro to be specific for cytomegalovirus antigens.

The clonotype originates from a man aged 35 to 55 in good health and CMV-seropositive. The sequence links TRBV19 to TRBJ2-6; the D gene cannot be resolved reliably. What was sequenced was PBMCs. The CDR3 loop reads CASSILSGANVLTF. The sequenced DNA: TGTGCCAGTAGTATCCTTTCTGGGGCCAACGTCCTGACTTTC. Outside the CDR3, residues come from the reference TRBV19 and TRBJ2-6 proteins, so the full variable domain is: DGGITQSPKYLFRKEGQNVTLSCEQNLNHDAMYWYRQDPGQGLRLIYYSQIVNDFQKGDIAEGYSVSREKKESFPLTVTSAQKNPTAFYLCASSILSGANVLTFGAGSRLTVL.